Detailed here is one TCR beta chain. The V end was cut by 4 bases, the J end by 2 bases, with 13 bases between. The CDR3 totals 15 residues. Germline CDR1 and CDR2: LNHDA and SQIVND (reference sequence). The sample is drawn from a study of blood T cell repertoires in COVID-19. The table came from immunoSEQ multiplex PCR; TCRdb's copy has only in-frame clones and leaves some out. The sample holds 350,000 or so clones, almost 90% seen once. The sequencing sample was made of peripheral blood. The clonotype was recovered from a young man with active or convalescent COVID-19. This chain links TRBV19 with TRBJ2-3; D may be TRBD2 (5 bases). The CDR3 coding sequence is TGTGCCAGTAGTACCCCCTGGCGGGCCACAGATACGCAGTATTTT. It codes for CASSTPWRATDTQYF.